The 30 T cell receptor beta chains below were found in one sample sequenced in a study of blood T cell repertoires in COVID-19. Profiled with immunoSEQ multiplex PCR; TCRdb holds only in-frame clones, not every one. The table lists 470,000 or so clones, roughly 89% of them singletons. Material for sequencing was peripheral blood. All receptors come from a woman aged 25 to 39 with acute or convalescent COVID-19.

Regarding this clone: The same CDR3 is also encoded by other DNA sequences in this sample. V usage is TRBV12-5 and J usage is TRBJ1-5, with TRBD1 as a possible D gene (5 bases). V was pared by 0 bases and J by 1 base, with 10 bases between. The CDR3 totals 16 residues. The germline V gene encodes CDR1 LGHNT and CDR2 FRNRAP. Here the CDR3 reads CASGLVVGGSNQPQHF. DNA for the CDR3: TGTGCTAGTGGTTTGGTAGTCGGGGGAAGCAATCAGCCCCAGCATTTT.

The genes are TRBV2 and TRBJ2-3, with a tentative D call TRBD1 (6 bases). The V gene's germline CDR1 is SNHLY and CDR2 FYNNEI. This CDR3 contains 15 residues. Deletions cut 7 bases from V and 1 base from J, with 15 bases between. CDR3 coding DNA: TGTGCCAGCACCCTATGGGACAAACGCACAGATACGCAGTATTTT. It specifies CASTLWDKRTDTQYF.

V and J are TRBV5-1 and TRBJ1-2; 7 nucleotides line up with TRBD1. The ends lost 3 bases at V and 6 bases at J; junction bases unmatched: 5. Germline CDR1 and CDR2: SGHRS and YFSETQ. The CDR3 loop spans 13 amino acids. In DNA, the CDR3 is TGCGCCAGCAGCTACGGGACAGCGAATGGCTACACCTTC. This codes for CASSYGTANGYTF.

The rearrangement joins TRBV2 to TRBJ2-1; TRBD2 might be the D (6 bases). Trimming cost V 5 bases and J 0 bases, with 11 bases left between them. The CDR3 totals 15 residues. Germline-derived CDR1 and CDR2 are SNHLY and FYNNEI. CDR3 protein: CASSMEGLSYNEQFF. The CDR3 region has the DNA TGTGCCAGCAGTATGGAGGGTCTCTCCTACAATGAGCAGTTCTTC.

A single count supports this clone. The genes are TRBV7-2 and TRBJ1-1; unclear D gene. Germline-derived CDR1 and CDR2 are SGHTA and FQGNSA. Trimming left V 0 bases short and J 1 base short, with 9 bases between. The length of the CDR3 is 15 residues. The CDR3 region is CASSLAYLRNTEAFF. The CDR3, as DNA: TGTGCCAGCAGCTTAGCGTATTTGAGGAACACTGAAGCTTTCTTT.

The rearrangement links TRBV19 to TRBJ2-1; 9 bases line up with TRBD2. V was clipped by 6 bases and J by 7 bases; unmatched bases: 10. The V gene's germline CDR1 is LNHDA and CDR2 SQIVND (reference sequence). CDR3 length: 15 residues. DNA for the CDR3: TGTGCCAGTAGCTCGGGACTAGCCCTTTTAAATGAGCAGTTCTTC. Protein: CASSSGLALLNEQFF.

The chain is built from TRBV6-6 and TRBJ2-7, with D possibly TRBD1 on 6 matching bases. Germline V lookup: CDR1 MNHNY, CDR2 SVGAGI (reference sequence). The CDR3 runs to 16 residues. V lost 0 bases to trimming and J lost 4 bases, with 16 bases between them. The CDR3 nucleotides read TGTGCCAGCAGTTACTCGTTCGGGACACGGAAATACGAGCAGTACTTC. Translated: CASSYSFGTRKYEQYF.

The chain recombines TRBV6-6 with TRBJ2-5; D may be TRBD1 (5 bases). Germline values: CDR1 MNHNY, CDR2 SVGAGI (reference sequence). CDR3 length: 15 residues. V lost 6 bases and J lost 2, with 16 bases in between. CDR3 sequence: CASRRRDREQETQYF. In DNA, the CDR3 is TGTGCCAGCAGACGCCGAGACAGAGAGCAAGAGACCCAGTACTTC.

The gene calls are TRBV15 and TRBJ2-5; perhaps TRBD2 as D (5 bases). V gave up 5 bases and J gave up 2 bases, with 12 bases separating them. Germline CDR1 reads LNHNV; CDR2 reads YYDKDF (reference sequence). This CDR3 is 14 amino acids long. Written as DNA, the CDR3 is TGTGCCACCAGCCCCACCGGGATTCAAGAGACCCAGTACTTC. The encoded protein is CATSPTGIQETQYF.

The chain couples TRBV7-9 to TRBJ1-1; D is perhaps TRBD1 (5 bases). Per germline, CDR1 SEHNR and CDR2 FQNEAQ (reference sequence). This CDR3 comprises 14 residues. V was clipped by 8 bases and J by 0 bases, with 13 bases between them. In DNA form, the CDR3 reads TGTGCCAGCGTCTCAGGGCGGATGAACACTGAAGCTTTCTTT. It encodes CASVSGRMNTEAFF. The full variable domain, in which reference TRBV7-9 and TRBJ1-1 provide the parts outside the CDR3, is DTGVSQNPRHKITKRGQNVTFRCDPISEHNRLYWYRQTLGQGPEFLTYFQNEAQLEKSRLLSDRFSAERPKGSFSTLEIQRTEQGDSAMYLCASVSGRMNTEAFFGQGTRLTVV.

In DNA form, the CDR3 reads TGTGCCACCAGCAGAGACCAGATCTATGGCTACACCTTC. It yields the protein CATSRDQIYGYTF. The chain is built from TRBV15 and TRBJ1-2, with D unclear. Deletions cut 0 bases from V and 4 bases from J, with 6 bases between. CDR3 length: 13 amino acids. Germline assignment: CDR1 LNHNV and CDR2 YYDKDF (reference sequence). Full variable domain (missing parts from reference TRBV15 and TRBJ1-2): DAMVIQNPRYQVTQFGKPVTLSCSQTLNHNVMYWYQQKSSQAPKLLFHYYDKDFNNEADTPDNFQSRRPNTSFCFLDIRSPGLGDTAMYLCATSRDQIYGYTFGSGTRLTVV.

This rearrangement joins TRBV5-4 to TRBJ2-5; 7 bases are a match to TRBD2. V shed 4 bases and J 4 bases; nucleotides not matched to a gene: 4. The CDR3 totals 13 residues. Germline CDR1 reads SGHNT; CDR2 reads YYREEE (reference sequence). In DNA, the CDR3 is TGTGCCAGCAGCCTGACTAGCCGAGAGACCCAGTACTTC. As protein: CASSLTSRETQYF.

There are a few counts of this clone. This chain joins TRBV27 and TRBJ1-5; TRBD1 matches at 7 bases. V lost 6 bases, J lost 0 bases, and 5 bases stayed unmatched. Looked up from germline, CDR1 is MNHEY and CDR2 is SMNVEV (reference sequence). This CDR3 region has 15 residues. The CDR3 region has the DNA TGTGCCAGCAGGCCGGGACAGAATAGCAATCAGCCCCAGCATTTT. It yields the protein CASRPGQNSNQPQHF.

V and J are TRBV5-1 and TRBJ1-2; a possible D gene is TRBD1 (6 bases). Germline V lookup: CDR1 SGHRS, CDR2 YFSETQ. The ends were cut back, 7 bases at V and 6 bases at J, with 13 bases in the middle. The CDR3 runs to 12 residues. CDR3 in amino acids: CASSYRDNGYTF. CDR3 coding DNA: TGCGCCAGCTCGTACAGGGATAATGGCTACACCTTC.

This clone was seen many times. CDR3 protein: CASSPPGSTEAFF. In DNA form, the CDR3 reads TGTGCCAGCAGCCCCCCGGGTAGCACTGAAGCTTTCTTT. The chain combines TRBV7-3 with TRBJ1-1; D is undetermined. The V gene lost 5 bases and the J gene lost 4 bases, with 11 bases spanning the gap. The germline V gene has CDR1 SGHTA and CDR2 FQGTGA. The CDR3 runs to 13 residues.

This clone was seen only once. V usage is TRBV11-2 and J usage is TRBJ2-2; TRBD1 matches at 8 bases. J was trimmed by 2 bases and V by 4 bases; bases with no gene match: 3. Per germline, CDR1 SGHAT and CDR2 FQNNGV. This CDR3 has 15 amino acids. DNA of the CDR3: TGTGCCAGCAGCTCGGGACAGGCTAACACCGGGGAGCTGTTTTTT. This sequence encodes CASSSGQANTGELFF.

The table lists this clone with a few counts. The chain carries TRBV9 and TRBJ2-1; a weak D match, TRBD1 (5 bases). The V gene's germline CDR1 is SGDLS and CDR2 YYNGEE. V lost 4 bases, J lost 4 bases, and 12 bases lay in between. The CDR3 runs 14 residues. The CDR3 sequence is CASSPRQGYNEQFF. CDR3 bases: TGTGCCAGCAGCCCCAGGCAGGGTTACAATGAGCAGTTCTTC.

V is TRBV7-6 and J is TRBJ2-3; possible D gene TRBD2, 7 bases. Germline-derived CDR1 and CDR2 are SGHVS and FNYEAQ. Trimming pared 2 bases from V and 4 bases from J, leaving 13 bases between. This CDR3 region has 15 residues. The CDR3, as DNA: TGTGCCAGCAGCTTAAGAGGGGGGGCATCAGATACGCAGTATTTT. Its translation: CASSLRGGASDTQYF.

This clone showed up just once. The chain uses TRBV2 and TRBJ2-6; D perhaps matches TRBD1 (6 bases). Germline assignment: CDR1 SNHLY and CDR2 FYNNEI. The V end lost 6 bases, the J end lost 4 bases, and 10 bases lay between the germline ends. The CDR3 covers 14 residues. The CDR3 DNA sequence: TGTGCCAGCAGCCCCGGACAGGGGGCCAACGTCCTGACTTTC. Translating it yields CASSPGQGANVLTF.

The genes are TRBV10-2 and TRBJ2-7, with TRBD1 matching over 7 bases. Germline CDR1 and CDR2: WSHSY and SAAADI. Losses at the gene ends were 0 bases for V and 6 bases for J; bases not matched to a gene: 5. The CDR3 totals 14 residues. The CDR3 reads CASSESATGAEQYF. The CDR3 DNA sequence: TGCGCCAGCAGTGAGTCGGCCACAGGGGCCGAGCAGTACTTC.

The chain links TRBV4-1 to TRBJ2-2; 10 nucleotides line up with TRBD2. Looked up from germline, CDR1 is MGHRA and CDR2 is YSYEKL. J lost 5 bases, V lost 4 bases, and 10 bases had no gene match. The CDR3 has 17 residues. CDR3 region: CASSRRGLAGETGELFF. Written as DNA, the CDR3 is TGCGCCAGCAGCCGCCGCGGGCTAGCGGGGGAAACCGGGGAGCTGTTTTTT.

V gene TRBV11-2 combines with J gene TRBJ1-2, with D possibly TRBD1 on 6 matching bases. The CDR3 totals 14 residues. CDR1 and CDR2 (germline): SGHAT, FQNNGV. Deletions cut 5 bases from V and 4 bases from J, with 14 bases between. CDR3 nucleotide sequence: TGTGCCAGCAGCCCTACAACAGGGACCTATGGCTACACCTTC. Translated, it gives CASSPTTGTYGYTF. Using reference TRBV11-2 and TRBJ1-2 for the parts outside the CDR3, the full variable domain is EAGVAQSPRYKIIEKRQSVAFWCNPISGHATLYWYQQILGQGPKLLIQFQNNGVVDDSQLPKDRFSAERLKGVDSTLKIQPAKLEDSAVYLCASSPTTGTYGYTFGSGTRLTVV.

This clone appeared once. The chain has TRBV21-1 and TRBJ2-1; TRBD1 reflects the table's D call only, with no check against the DNA. TRBV21-1 is described as a pseudogene. The CDR3 has 16 amino acids. The CDR3 sequence: CASSHRTVPFGNEQFF. The CDR3 DNA reads TGTGCCAGCAGCCACCGGACAGTCCCCTTCGGGAATGAGCAGTTCTTC.

V is TRBV28 and J is TRBJ1-4; D gene unclear. Germline lookup yields CDR1 MDHEN and CDR2 SYDVKM. The ends were cut back, 5 bases at V and 8 bases at J, with 9 bases in the middle. The CDR3 is 12 amino acids. For the CDR3, the DNA is TGTGCCAGCAGTATGGAGGGAGAAAAACTGTTTTTT. As protein: CASSMEGEKLFF.

This clone was found a few times. V and J are TRBV5-1 and TRBJ2-5, with D possibly being TRBD1 (6 bases). The V gene lost 3 bases and the J gene lost 3 bases, with 21 bases spanning the gap. Germline assignment: CDR1 SGHRS and CDR2 YFSETQ. This CDR3 region has 17 residues. DNA for the CDR3: TGCGCCAGCAGCTCACGGGGACAAACAGTGATAGAAGAGACCCAGTACTTC. Amino acid sequence: CASSSRGQTVIEETQYF.

The chain uses TRBV7-8 and TRBJ2-2; D not resolved. Trimming took 5 bases from V and 6 from J, leaving 13 bases between them. The length of the CDR3 is 14 residues. Germline loops: CDR1 SGHVS, CDR2 FQNEAQ. The CDR3 region has the DNA TGTGCCAGCAGCCTACCCCAACAGTCCGGGGAGCTGTTTTTT. Translated: CASSLPQQSGELFF.

The rearrangement links TRBV5-4 to TRBJ2-5, with TRBD2 as a possible D gene (7 bases). CDR1 SGHNT and CDR2 YYREEE come from the germline V gene (reference sequence). The CDR3 is 15 amino acids. The germline V and J ends were trimmed by 0 bases and 4 bases, with 13 bases remaining between them. DNA for the CDR3: TGTGCCAGCAGCTTGGACGGGGGGCCGGGAGAGACCCAGTACTTC. Translating it yields CASSLDGGPGETQYF.

This clone was seen a handful of times. This chain joins TRBV19 and TRBJ2-1; perhaps TRBD2 as D (5 bases). V lost 3 bases and J 6 bases, leaving 21 bases between the germline ends. Germline V lookup: CDR1 LNHDA, CDR2 SQIVND (reference sequence). CDR3 length: 17 residues. CDR3 sequence reads: CASSISERRSVVNEQFF. Here the CDR3 DNA reads TGTGCCAGTAGTATCTCTGAGCGGAGATCGGTGGTCAATGAGCAGTTCTTC.

The V call is TRBV30, the J call TRBJ2-3; 10 nucleotides agree with TRBD2. CDR1 and CDR2 (germline): GTSNPN, SVGIG (reference sequence). CDR3 length: 13 amino acids. CDR3 sequence (DNA): TGTGCGTTAGCGGGGGGATCCGTCGATACGCAGTATTTT. Translated: CALAGGSVDTQYF.

The chain combines TRBV7-2 with TRBJ2-2; no clear D gene. Germline V gene data show CDR1 as SGHTA and CDR2 as FQGNSA. Trimming shortened V by 5 bases and J by 2 bases, and 15 bases separated the two germline ends. The CDR3 totals 16 residues. The CDR3 sequence: CASSPATDSNTGELFF. The CDR3 DNA sequence: TGTGCCAGCAGCCCCGCAACCGACTCAAACACCGGGGAGCTGTTTTTT.